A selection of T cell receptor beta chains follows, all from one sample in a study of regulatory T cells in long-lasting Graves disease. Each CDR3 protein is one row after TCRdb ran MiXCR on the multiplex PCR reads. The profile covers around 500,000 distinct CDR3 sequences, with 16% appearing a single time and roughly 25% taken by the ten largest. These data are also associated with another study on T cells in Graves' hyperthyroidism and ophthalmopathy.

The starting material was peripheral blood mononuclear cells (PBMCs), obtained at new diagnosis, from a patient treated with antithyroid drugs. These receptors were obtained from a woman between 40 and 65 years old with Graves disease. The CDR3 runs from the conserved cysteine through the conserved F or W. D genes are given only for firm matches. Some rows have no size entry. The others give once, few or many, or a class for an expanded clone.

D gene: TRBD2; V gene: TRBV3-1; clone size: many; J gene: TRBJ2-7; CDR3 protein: CASSPAGGSSYEQYF; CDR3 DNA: TGTGCCAGCAGCCCTGCGGGAGGGAGCTCCTACGAGCAGTACTTC
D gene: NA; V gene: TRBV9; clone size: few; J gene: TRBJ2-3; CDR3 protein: CASSVEGQSTDTQYF; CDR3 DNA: TGTGCCAGCAGCGTAGAGGGACAAAGCACAGATACGCAGTATTTT
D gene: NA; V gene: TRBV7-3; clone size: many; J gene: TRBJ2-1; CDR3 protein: CASSLTSIPYNEQFF; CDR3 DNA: TGTGCCAGCAGCCTGACTAGTATCCCCTACAATGAGCAGTTCTTC
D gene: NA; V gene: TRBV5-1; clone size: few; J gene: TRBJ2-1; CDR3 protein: CASSAGVTNEQFF; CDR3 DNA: TGCGCCAGCAGCGCCGGGGTAACCAATGAGCAGTTCTTC
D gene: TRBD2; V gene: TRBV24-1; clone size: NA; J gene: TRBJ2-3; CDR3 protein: CATSDPLAGVTGTDTQYF; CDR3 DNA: TGTGCCACCAGTGATCCCCTAGCGGGAGTTACGGGTACAGATACGCAGTATTTT
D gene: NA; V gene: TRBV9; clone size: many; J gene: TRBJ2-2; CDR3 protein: CASSVGNTGELFF; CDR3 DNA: TGTGCCAGCAGCGTGGGAAACACCGGGGAGCTGTTTTTT
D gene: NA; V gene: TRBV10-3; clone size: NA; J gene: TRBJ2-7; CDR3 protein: CAISEGRTKAYEQYF; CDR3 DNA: TGTGCCATCAGTGAGGGACGGACAAAGGCCTACGAGCAGTACTTC
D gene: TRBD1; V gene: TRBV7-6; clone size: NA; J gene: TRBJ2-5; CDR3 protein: CASSTQQGAGETQYF; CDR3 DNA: TGTGCCAGCAGCACCCAGCAGGGGGCGGGGGAGACCCAGTACTTC
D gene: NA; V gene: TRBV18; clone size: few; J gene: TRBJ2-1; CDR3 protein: CASSPGFNEQFF; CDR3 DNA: TGTGCCAGCTCACCAGGCTTCAATGAGCAGTTCTTC
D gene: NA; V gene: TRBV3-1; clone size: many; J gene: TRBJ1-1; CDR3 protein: CASGKGTNTEAFF; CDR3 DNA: TGTGCCAGCGGTAAGGGGACGAACACTGAAGCTTTCTTT
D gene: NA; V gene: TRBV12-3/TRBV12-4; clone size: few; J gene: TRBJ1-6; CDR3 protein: CASSIHSGSLPGSPLHF; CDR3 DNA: TGTGCCAGCAGTATACACTCGGGCAGCCTGCCGGGATCACCCCTCCACTTT
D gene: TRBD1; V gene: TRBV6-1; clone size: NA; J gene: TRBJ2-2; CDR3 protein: CASTGQGGNTGELFF; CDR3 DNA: TGTGCCAGCACCGGACAGGGTGGGAACACCGGGGAGCTGTTTTTT
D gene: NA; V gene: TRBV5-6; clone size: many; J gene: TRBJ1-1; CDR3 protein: CASSPLGENTEAFF; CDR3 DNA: TGTGCCAGCAGCCCGCTGGGAGAGAACACTGAAGCTTTCTTT
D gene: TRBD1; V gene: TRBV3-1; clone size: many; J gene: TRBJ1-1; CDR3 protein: CASSRHRGENTEAFF; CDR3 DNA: TGTGCCAGCAGCCGCCACAGGGGAGAGAACACTGAAGCTTTCTTT
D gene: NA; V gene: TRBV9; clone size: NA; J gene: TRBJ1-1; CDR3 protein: CASSVGGGGNTEAFF; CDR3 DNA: TGTGCCAGCAGCGTTGGGGGGGGGGGGAACACTGAAGCTTTCTTT
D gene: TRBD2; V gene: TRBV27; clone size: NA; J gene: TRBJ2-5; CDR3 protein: CASSLRAGGSKTQYF; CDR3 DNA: TGTGCCAGCAGTTTGAGAGCGGGGGGGTCAAAGACCCAGTACTTC
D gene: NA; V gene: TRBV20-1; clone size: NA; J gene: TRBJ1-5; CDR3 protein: CSAREGLGAIGNQPQHF; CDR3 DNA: TGCAGTGCTAGAGAGGGCCTAGGGGCTATCGGCAATCAGCCCCAGCATTTT
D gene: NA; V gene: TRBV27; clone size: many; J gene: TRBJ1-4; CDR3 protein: CASSSDSTGLPNEKLFF; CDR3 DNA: TGTGCCAGCAGTTCAGATTCTACGGGGCTGCCTAATGAAAAACTGTTTTTT
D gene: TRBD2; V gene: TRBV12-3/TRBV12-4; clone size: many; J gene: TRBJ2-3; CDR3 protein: CASRIGTSSTQYF; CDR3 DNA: TGTGCCAGCAGGATAGGGACTAGCTCGACGCAGTATTTT
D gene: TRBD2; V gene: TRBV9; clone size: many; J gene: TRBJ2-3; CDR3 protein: CASSVWGGSTDTQYF; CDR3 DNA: TGTGCCAGCAGCGTTTGGGGGGGGAGCACAGATACGCAGTATTTT
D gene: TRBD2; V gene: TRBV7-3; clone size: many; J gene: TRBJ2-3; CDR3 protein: CASSLGLADTQYF; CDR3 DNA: TGTGCCAGCAGCCTCGGACTAGCAGATACGCAGTATTTT
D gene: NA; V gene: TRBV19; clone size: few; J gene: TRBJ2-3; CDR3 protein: CASSMGLSPDTQYF; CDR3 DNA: TGTGCCAGTAGTATGGGACTCTCCCCAGATACGCAGTATTTT